The clone carrying this T cell receptor beta chain came up many times. No antigen is known for it. Bone marrow was sampled from every patient at the time of active disease. This specimen belongs to a study of read filtering for tumor transcriptome and immune sequencing. Looking at the study overall: Patients were some 16 male and approximately 15 female, mean age 65.9 years, range about 45 to 85.

Overall study findings and caveats: This fraction held mixed bone marrow immune cells after CD138-negative sorting. Dropping single-read clonotypes raised IR-seq and RNA-seq shared-clonotype correlation.

From about 400 ng of RNA, a library with molecular barcoded alpha/delta and beta/gamma adaptors was made. TCRdb independently ran MiXCR on the reads; one entry per CDR3 protein. The sample consists of 130,000 or so distinct CDR3 sequences, about 13% of them appearing once. The CDR3 consists of 14 residues. Germline V gene lookup returns CDR1 SGDLS and CDR2 YYNGEE. V was pared by 0 bases and J by 7 bases, with 4 bases of the junction left unmatched. This chain joins TRBV9 and TRBJ2-1; 7 bases map to TRBD1. This TCR derives from a donor over 35 with multiple myeloma. Material for sequencing was a population of CD138-negative cells sorted from bone marrow. The CDR3 loop is CASSVDNRGNEQFF. DNA for the CDR3: TGTGCCAGCAGCGTAGACAACAGGGGAAATGAGCAGTTCTTC.